A single sample is the source of the 25 T cell receptor beta chains below, sequenced in a study of early T cells in non-severe SARS-CoV-2 infection. TCRdb called the 5' RACE reads again in MiXCR, with one record for every CDR3 protein. The sample has over 25,000 distinct CDR3 sequences, approximately 5.3% seen once. Sequenced: whole blood. These receptors came from an adult who was a healthcare worker with PCR-confirmed SARS-CoV-2 infection or an uninfected control (not recorded which).

This clonotype was recorded many times. This rearrangement joins TRBV12-3 or TRBV12-4 to TRBJ2-5; 12 nucleotides align to TRBD2. The CDR3 length is 16 residues. The V segment lost 5 bases and the J segment 5 bases; nucleotides outside the gene matches: 9. Written as DNA, the CDR3 is TGTGCCAGCAGTCCTTCGGGACTAGCGGGCTGGGAGACCCAGTACTTC. It translates to CASSPSGLAGWETQYF.

This clonotype was counted many times. This chain uses TRBV20-1 with TRBJ2-3; D is perhaps TRBD2 (5 bases). The CDR3 contains 15 residues. With 4 bases removed from V and 0 bases from J, the gap between germline ends came to 14 bases. CDR1 DFQATT and CDR2 SNEGSKA come from the germline V gene (reference sequence). This CDR3 reads CSATQARGSTDTQYF. The CDR3 coding sequence is TGCAGTGCTACCCAAGCTCGGGGTAGCACAGATACGCAGTATTTT.

At least ten counts were recorded for this clonotype. This chain connects TRBV27 to TRBJ2-7; TRBD1 matches at 9 bases. Germline loops: CDR1 MNHEY, CDR2 SMNVEV (reference sequence). The CDR3 contains 15 residues. With 2 bases clipped from V and 4 bases from J, the junction kept 6 bases outside the gene matches. The CDR3 bases are TGTGCCAGCAGTTTAACACAGGGGGCATTGTACGAGCAGTACTTC. Protein product: CASSLTQGALYEQYF.

This clonotype was observed at least ten times. This chain links TRBV20-1 with TRBJ1-2; 7 bases are a match to TRBD1. Germline-derived CDR1 and CDR2 are DFQATT and SNEGSKA (reference sequence). V shed 4 bases and J 8 bases; nucleotides not matched to a gene: 7. CDR3 size: 12 residues. Written as DNA, the CDR3 is TGCAGTGCTAACAGGGGAGGATCGGGCTACACCTTC. It specifies CSANRGGSGYTF.

This clonotype was seen ten or more times. The J gene is TRBJ1-2, the V gene TRBV6-5, with a weak D call TRBD1 (6 bases). This CDR3 contains 14 residues. In germline, CDR1 is MNHEY, CDR2 SVGAGI. V gave up 7 bases and J gave up 0 bases, with 12 bases separating them. CDR3 DNA sequence: TGTGCCAGCAACCCAGGGGCCGCTAACTATGGCTACACCTTC. Amino acids: CASNPGAANYGYTF.

This sequence joins TRBV12-3 or TRBV12-4 and TRBJ1-2; 7 bases line up with TRBD1. Germline trimming cut 3 bases from V and 8 bases from J; bases unmatched to any gene: 9. The CDR3 has 14 residues. The CDR3 coding sequence is TGTGCCAGCAGTTTCCCGGGACAGAGGTGGGGCTACACCTTC. Protein sequence: CASSFPGQRWGYTF.

This clonotype was seen repeatedly, ten times or more. V is TRBV12-3 or TRBV12-4 and J is TRBJ1-5; D gene unclear. V lost 5 bases and J lost 2, with 13 bases in between. The CDR3 loop spans 15 amino acids. CDR3 sequence (DNA): TGTGCCAGCAGTGCGGTCCCGGATGGCAATCAGCCCCAGCATTTT. This encodes CASSAVPDGNQPQHF.

Note on this clonotype: This sequence may be a read error, since a much larger clone differs from it by one base. The chain is built from TRBV12-3 or TRBV12-4 and TRBJ2-3; D unclear. V was pared by 6 bases and J by 0 bases, with 13 bases between. CDR3 size: 15 residues. In DNA, the CDR3 is TGTGCCAGCAGATCGGCACAACGTAGCACAGATACGCAGTATTTT. Amino acid sequence: CASRSAQRSTDTQYF.

Many counts were recorded for this clonotype. The genes are TRBV20-1 and TRBJ2-3; weak D call: TRBD1 (6 bases). CDR3 length: 15 residues. Per germline, CDR1 DFQATT and CDR2 SNEGSKA (reference sequence). V lost 3 bases and J lost 0, with 13 bases in between. The CDR3 here is CSASTRGSSTDTQYF. CDR3 DNA: TGCAGTGCTAGTACCAGGGGATCCAGCACAGATACGCAGTATTTT.

Many counts were recorded for this clonotype. The V and J genes are TRBV10-3 and TRBJ1-6; maybe TRBD1 (5 bases). Germline V CDR1 and CDR2: ENHRY, SYGVKD. This CDR3 has 17 residues. Trimming took off 0 bases at V and 5 bases at J, with 14 bases between the two ends. CDR3 nucleotide sequence: TGTGCCATCAGTGAGTCGAATCAGGGTCTCAATAATTCACCCCTCCACTTT. The encoded protein is CAISESNQGLNNSPLHF.

This clonotype was seen many times. The V gene is TRBV20-1, the J gene TRBJ2-7, with D unclear. The germline V gene encodes CDR1 DFQATT and CDR2 SNEGSKA (reference sequence). Trimming removed 6 bases from V and 3 bases from J, with 15 bases in between. CDR3 length equals 13 residues. DNA of the CDR3: TGCAGTGCCACCTCGCCTTCGGACTACGAGCAGTACTTC. As protein: CSATSPSDYEQYF.

In its sample, this clonotype was seen many times. The chain couples TRBV18 to TRBJ2-3; D remains ambiguous. Germline V gives CDR1 KGHSH, CDR2 LQKENI. The length of the CDR3 is 14 residues. Trimming took 3 bases from V and 4 from J, leaving 11 bases between them. CDR3 DNA: TGTGCCAGCTCACCCCCATTGCCAGCAGATACGCAGTATTTT. Translation gives CASSPPLPADTQYF. Looking up the rest from reference TRBV18 and TRBJ2-3 gives the full variable domain: NAGVMQNPRHLVRRRGQEARLRCSPMKGHSHVYWYRQLPEEGLKFMVYLQKENIIDESGMPKERFSAEFPKEGPSILRIQQVVRGDSAAYFCASSPPLPADTQYFGPGTRLTVL.

This clonotype was detected ten times or more. The chain uses TRBV13 and TRBJ1-3, with a tentative D call TRBD1 (5 bases). In germline, CDR1 is PRHDT, CDR2 FYEKMQ (reference sequence). V lost 7 bases, J lost 2 bases, and 15 bases lay in between. The CDR3 spans 15 residues. The CDR3 DNA sequence: TGTGCCAGCATGGAAGGGGCAGATGCTGGAAACACCATATATTTT. Residues: CASMEGADAGNTIYF.

In its sample, this clonotype was seen a few times. The CDR3 loop is CASSLAPLAGGDEQFF. In DNA form, the CDR3 reads TGCGCCAGCAGCTTGGCCCCACTAGCGGGGGGCGATGAGCAGTTCTTC. The chain combines TRBV5-1 with TRBJ2-1; 12 nucleotides line up with TRBD2. Germline CDR1 is SGHRS and CDR2 is YFSETQ. The trim removed 0 bases at V and 8 bases at J, leaving 6 bases unmatched. This CDR3 is built from 16 residues.

The chain joins TRBV20-1 to TRBJ2-7, with a tentative D call TRBD1 (6 bases). The CDR3 contains 14 residues. V dropped 4 bases and J dropped 0 bases, with 13 bases sitting between them. Germline CDR1 DFQATT, CDR2 SNEGSKA (reference sequence). This chain's CDR3 is CSANPDSNSYEQYF. The CDR3 DNA reads TGCAGTGCTAATCCGGACAGCAACTCCTACGAGCAGTACTTC.

This clonotype was detected ten times or more. The chain carries TRBV5-8 and TRBJ2-1; 8 bases fit TRBD1. The CDR3 is 16 residues long. V lost 5 bases and J lost 3; bases outside the gene matches: 10. The germline V gene has CDR1 SGHTS and CDR2 YDEGEE. Written as DNA, the CDR3 is TGTGCCAGCAGGAAAGGAGGGGGGACAGGCTACAATGAGCAGTTCTTC. Translated, it gives CASRKGGGTGYNEQFF.

In this sample, this clonotype turned up many times. J is TRBJ2-1 and V is TRBV7-2; TRBD2 matches at 8 bases. Germline loops: CDR1 SGHTA, CDR2 FQGNSA. With V trimmed by 1 base and J by 12 bases, 11 bases remained unmatched. This CDR3 comprises 15 residues. The CDR3 spells CASSLEAAGGGWQFF. In DNA, the CDR3 is TGTGCCAGCAGCTTAGAGGCCGCGGGGGGTGGATGGCAGTTCTTC.

This clonotype was recorded at least ten times. The chain has TRBV3-1 and TRBJ2-7; maybe TRBD1 (5 bases). This CDR3 contains 15 residues. Germline loops: CDR1 LGHDT, CDR2 YNNKEL (reference sequence). The V and J ends lost 3 bases and 3 bases respectively, with 15 bases between them. CDR3 sequence reads: CASSQGPTTGYEQYF. CDR3 sequence (DNA): TGTGCCAGCAGCCAGGGGCCCACCACCGGCTACGAGCAGTACTTC.

The chain has TRBV3-1 and TRBJ2-3, with a weak D call TRBD1 (5 bases). V dropped 0 bases and J dropped 4 bases, with 11 bases sitting between them. Germline CDR1 is LGHDT and CDR2 is YNNKEL (reference sequence). The CDR3 has 15 residues. Here the CDR3 reads CASSQEHRISDTQYF. DNA of the CDR3: TGTGCCAGCAGCCAAGAGCACAGGATATCAGATACGCAGTATTTT.

There are many counts of this clonotype. The CDR3: CASSQGLVLETQYF. In DNA form, the CDR3 reads TGCGCCAGCAGCCAAGGACTAGTTCTCGAGACCCAGTACTTC. The chain carries TRBV5-1 and TRBJ2-5, with TRBD2 matching over 7 bases. Germline V CDR1 and CDR2: SGHRS, YFSETQ. The CDR3 has 14 amino acids. The V and J ends lost 4 bases and 5 bases, in that order; junction bases with no gene match: 8. The variable domain in full, with the rest retrieved from reference TRBV5-1 and TRBJ2-5, is KAGVTQTPRYLIKTRGQQVTLSCSPISGHRSVSWYQQTPGQGLQFLFEYFSETQRNKGNFPGRFSGRQFSNSRSEMNVSTLELGDSALYLCASSQGLVLETQYFGPGTRLLVL.

This clonotype has a count of ten or more. The V and J genes are TRBV20-1 and TRBJ1-1; D is unresolved. CDR1 and CDR2 (germline): DFQATT, SNEGSKA (reference sequence). With 4 bases removed from V and 3 bases from J, the gap between germline ends came to 12 bases. The CDR3 is made up of 13 amino acids. The CDR3: CSAIREPDTEAFF. Written as DNA, the CDR3 is TGCAGTGCTATTCGGGAACCAGACACTGAAGCTTTCTTT.

This clonotype was seen many times. This chain connects TRBV20-1 to TRBJ2-1; D ambiguous. Between the trimmed V and J ends, which lost 6 bases and 0 bases, there was a span of 9 bases. The length of the CDR3 is 13 residues. CDR1 DFQATT and CDR2 SNEGSKA come from the germline V gene (reference sequence). The CDR3 bases are TGCAGTGCCAAGCAGGACTCCTACAATGAGCAGTTCTTC. Translated, it gives CSAKQDSYNEQFF.

This clonotype was seen only a few times. This chain joins TRBV10-3 and TRBJ2-5; 7 nucleotides agree with TRBD2. V dropped 3 bases and J dropped 1; count of bases not matched to a gene: 2. This CDR3 is 14 amino acids long. In germline, CDR1 is ENHRY, CDR2 SYGVKD. The DNA of the CDR3 is TGTGCCATCAGTGACGGGACTACCCAAGAGACCCAGTACTTC. As protein: CAISDGTTQETQYF.

The gene calls are TRBV6-4 and TRBJ2-1; 12 bases fit TRBD2. Germline CDR1 reads MRHNA; CDR2 reads SNTAGT. V was pared by 10 bases and J by 6 bases, with 10 bases of the junction left unmatched. CDR3 length: 15 amino acids. The CDR3 is CATQQTSGGSNEQFF. The DNA of the CDR3 is TGTGCCACTCAGCAGACTAGCGGGGGAAGCAATGAGCAGTTCTTC.

This clonotype was counted at least ten times. The rearrangement joins TRBV29-1 to TRBJ1-2, with D tentatively TRBD1 (6 bases). Trimming pared 7 bases from V and 0 bases from J, leaving 9 bases between. The CDR3 spans 12 residues. Germline lookup yields CDR1 SQVTM and CDR2 ANQGSEA. CDR3 in amino acids: CSAGTTNYGYTF. Written as DNA, the CDR3 is TGCAGCGCCGGGACAACTAACTATGGCTACACCTTC.